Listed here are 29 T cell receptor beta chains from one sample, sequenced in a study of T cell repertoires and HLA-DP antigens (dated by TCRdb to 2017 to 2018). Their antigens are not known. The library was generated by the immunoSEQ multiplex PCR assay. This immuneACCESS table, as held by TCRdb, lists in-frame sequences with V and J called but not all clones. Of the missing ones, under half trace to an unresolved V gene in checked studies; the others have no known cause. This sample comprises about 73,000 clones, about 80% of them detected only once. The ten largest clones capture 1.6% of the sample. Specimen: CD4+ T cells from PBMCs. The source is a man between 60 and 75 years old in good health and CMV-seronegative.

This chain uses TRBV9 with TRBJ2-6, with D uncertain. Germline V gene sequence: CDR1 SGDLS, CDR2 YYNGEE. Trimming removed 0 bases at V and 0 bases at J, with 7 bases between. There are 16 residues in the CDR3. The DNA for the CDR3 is TGTGCCAGCAGCGTAGGGGGAAGCTCTGGGGCCAACGTCCTGACTTTC. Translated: CASSVGGSSGANVLTF.

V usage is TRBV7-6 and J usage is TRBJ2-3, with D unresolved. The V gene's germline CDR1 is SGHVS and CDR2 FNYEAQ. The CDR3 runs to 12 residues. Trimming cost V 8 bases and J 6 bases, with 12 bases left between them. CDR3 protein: CASGDLVDTQYF. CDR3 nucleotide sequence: TGTGCCAGCGGCGATTTGGTGGATACGCAGTATTTT.

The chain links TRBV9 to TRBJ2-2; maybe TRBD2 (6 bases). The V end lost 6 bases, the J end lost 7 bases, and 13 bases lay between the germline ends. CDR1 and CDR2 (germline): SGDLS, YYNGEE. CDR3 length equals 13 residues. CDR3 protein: CASMWGTGGELFF. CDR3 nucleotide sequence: TGTGCCAGCATGTGGGGGACTGGCGGGGAGCTGTTTTTT.

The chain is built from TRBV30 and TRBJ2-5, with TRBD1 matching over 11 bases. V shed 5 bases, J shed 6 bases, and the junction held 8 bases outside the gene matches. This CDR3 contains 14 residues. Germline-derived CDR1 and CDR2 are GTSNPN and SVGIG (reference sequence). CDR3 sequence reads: CAWGSGTGGKTQYF. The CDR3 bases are TGTGCCTGGGGTTCGGGGACAGGGGGGAAGACCCAGTACTTC.

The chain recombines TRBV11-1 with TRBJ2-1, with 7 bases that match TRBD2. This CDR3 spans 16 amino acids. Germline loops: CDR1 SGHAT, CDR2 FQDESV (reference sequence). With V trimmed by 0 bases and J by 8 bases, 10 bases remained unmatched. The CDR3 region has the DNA TGTGCCAGCAGCTTAGCCTCCAGCGGGATAGGGCATGAGCAGTTCTTC. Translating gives CASSLASSGIGHEQFF.

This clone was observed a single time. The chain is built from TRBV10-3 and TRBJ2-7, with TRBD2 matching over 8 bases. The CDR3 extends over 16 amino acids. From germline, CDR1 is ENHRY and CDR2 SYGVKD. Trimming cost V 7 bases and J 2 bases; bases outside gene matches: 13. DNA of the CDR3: TGTGCCATCACCACTCGCGGGGGGACTCCAACCTACGAGCAGTACTTC. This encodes CAITTRGGTPTYEQYF.

CDR3 bases: TGTGCCAGCAGCCCTGGGACAGGGAGAGGAAACACCATATATTTT. This codes for CASSPGTGRGNTIYF. This rearrangement joins TRBV5-4 to TRBJ1-3, with TRBD1 matching over 9 bases. From germline, CDR1 is SGHNT and CDR2 YYREEE (reference sequence). The trim removed 4 bases at V and 4 bases at J, leaving 6 bases unmatched. CDR3 size: 15 residues.

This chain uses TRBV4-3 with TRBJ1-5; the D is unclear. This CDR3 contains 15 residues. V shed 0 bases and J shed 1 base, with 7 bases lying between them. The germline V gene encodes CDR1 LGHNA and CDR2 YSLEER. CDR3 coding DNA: TGCGCCAGCAGCCAAGATTTGGACAGCAATCAGCCCCAGCATTTT. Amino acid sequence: CASSQDLDSNQPQHF.

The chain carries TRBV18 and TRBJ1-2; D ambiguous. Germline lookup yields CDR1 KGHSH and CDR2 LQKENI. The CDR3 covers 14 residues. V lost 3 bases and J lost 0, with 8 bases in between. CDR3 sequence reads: CASSPGSSNYGYTF. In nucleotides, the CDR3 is TGTGCCAGCTCACCCGGCAGCTCTAACTATGGCTACACCTTC.

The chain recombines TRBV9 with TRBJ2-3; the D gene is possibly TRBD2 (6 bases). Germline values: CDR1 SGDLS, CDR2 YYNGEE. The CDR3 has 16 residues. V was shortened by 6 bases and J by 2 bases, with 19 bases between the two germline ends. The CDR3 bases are TGTGCCAGCACCAATGGGGGAGGCCAGACCACAGATACGCAGTATTTT. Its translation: CASTNGGGQTTDTQYF.

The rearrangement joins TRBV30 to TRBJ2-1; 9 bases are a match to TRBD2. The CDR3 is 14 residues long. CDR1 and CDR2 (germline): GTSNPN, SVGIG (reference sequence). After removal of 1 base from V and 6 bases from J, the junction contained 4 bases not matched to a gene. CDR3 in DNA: TGTGCCTGGAGTGGCCTAGCGGGACGCAATGAGCAGTTCTTC. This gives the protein CAWSGLAGRNEQFF. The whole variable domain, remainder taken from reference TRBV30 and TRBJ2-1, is SQTIHQWPATLVQPVGSPLSLECTVEGTSNPNLYWYRQAAGRGLQLLFYSVGIGQISSEVPQNLSASRPQDRQFILSSKKLLLSDSGFYLCAWSGLAGRNEQFFGPGTRLTVL.

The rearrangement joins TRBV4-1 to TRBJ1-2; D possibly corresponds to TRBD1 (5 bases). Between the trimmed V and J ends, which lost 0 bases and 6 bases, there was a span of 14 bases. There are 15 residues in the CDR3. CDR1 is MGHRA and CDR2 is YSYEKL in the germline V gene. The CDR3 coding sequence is TGCGCCAGCAGCCAAGATCGTCCAGGGTTGGATGGCTACACCTTC. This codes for CASSQDRPGLDGYTF.

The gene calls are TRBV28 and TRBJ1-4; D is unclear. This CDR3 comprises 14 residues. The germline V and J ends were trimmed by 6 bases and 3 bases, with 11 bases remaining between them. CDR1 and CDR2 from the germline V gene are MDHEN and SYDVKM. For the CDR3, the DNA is TGTGCCAGCAGCCCGACCGGATCTAATGAAAAACTGTTTTTT. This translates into CASSPTGSNEKLFF.

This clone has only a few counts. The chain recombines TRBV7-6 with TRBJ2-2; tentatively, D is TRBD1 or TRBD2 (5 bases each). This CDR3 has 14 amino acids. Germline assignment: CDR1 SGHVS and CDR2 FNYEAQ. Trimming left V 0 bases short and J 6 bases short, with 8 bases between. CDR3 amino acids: CASSLARGSGELFF. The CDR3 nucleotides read TGTGCCAGCAGCTTAGCGAGGGGTTCCGGGGAGCTGTTTTTT.

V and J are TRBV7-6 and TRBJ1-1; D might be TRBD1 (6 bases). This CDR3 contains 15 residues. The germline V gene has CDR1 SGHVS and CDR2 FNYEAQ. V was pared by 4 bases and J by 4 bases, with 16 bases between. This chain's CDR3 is CASSSRSGVSTEAFF. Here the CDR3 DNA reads TGTGCCAGCAGCTCGAGGTCAGGGGTTAGCACTGAAGCTTTCTTT.

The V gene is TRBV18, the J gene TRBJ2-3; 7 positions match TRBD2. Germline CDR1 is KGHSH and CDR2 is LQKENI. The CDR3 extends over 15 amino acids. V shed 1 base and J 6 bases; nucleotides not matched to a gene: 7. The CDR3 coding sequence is TGTGCCAGCTCACCACGCGCGGGGGAAGGGGATACGCAGTATTTT. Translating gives CASSPRAGEGDTQYF.

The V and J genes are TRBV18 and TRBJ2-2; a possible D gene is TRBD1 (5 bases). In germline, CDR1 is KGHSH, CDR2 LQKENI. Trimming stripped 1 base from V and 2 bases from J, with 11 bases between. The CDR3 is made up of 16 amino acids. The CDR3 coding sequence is TGTGCCAGCTCACCACTAGGGGCGGTTAACACCGGGGAGCTGTTTTTT. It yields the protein CASSPLGAVNTGELFF.

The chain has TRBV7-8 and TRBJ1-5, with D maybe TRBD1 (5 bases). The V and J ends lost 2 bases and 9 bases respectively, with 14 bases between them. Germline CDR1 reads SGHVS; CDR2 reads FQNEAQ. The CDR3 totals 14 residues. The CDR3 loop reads CASSLSGSQGPQHF. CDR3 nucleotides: TGTGCCAGCAGCTTATCCGGCAGCCAGGGGCCCCAGCATTTT.

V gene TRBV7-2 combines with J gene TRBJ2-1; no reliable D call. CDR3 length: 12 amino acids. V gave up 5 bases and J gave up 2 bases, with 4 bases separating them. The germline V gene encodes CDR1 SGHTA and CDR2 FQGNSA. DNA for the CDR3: TGTGCCAGCAGCCACCCCTACAATGAGCAGTTCTTC. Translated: CASSHPYNEQFF.

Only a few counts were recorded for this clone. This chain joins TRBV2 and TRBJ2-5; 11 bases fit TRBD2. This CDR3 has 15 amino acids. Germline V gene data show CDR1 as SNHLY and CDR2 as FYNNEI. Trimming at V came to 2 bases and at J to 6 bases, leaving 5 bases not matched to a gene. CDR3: CASSELASGRQTQYF. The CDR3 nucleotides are TGTGCCAGCAGTGAATTGGCTAGCGGGAGGCAGACCCAGTACTTC. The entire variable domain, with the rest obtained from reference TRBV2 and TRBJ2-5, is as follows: EPEVTQTPSHQVTQMGQEVILRCVPISNHLYFYWYRQILGQKVEFLVSFYNNEISEKSEIFDDQFSVERPDGSNFTLKIRSTKLEDSAMYFCASSELASGRQTQYFGPGTRLLVL.

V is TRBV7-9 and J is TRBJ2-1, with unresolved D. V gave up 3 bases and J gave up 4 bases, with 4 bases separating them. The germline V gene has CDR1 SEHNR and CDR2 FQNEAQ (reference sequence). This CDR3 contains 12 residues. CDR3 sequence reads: CASSLGYNEQFF. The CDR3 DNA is TGTGCCAGCAGCTTGGGTTACAATGAGCAGTTCTTC.

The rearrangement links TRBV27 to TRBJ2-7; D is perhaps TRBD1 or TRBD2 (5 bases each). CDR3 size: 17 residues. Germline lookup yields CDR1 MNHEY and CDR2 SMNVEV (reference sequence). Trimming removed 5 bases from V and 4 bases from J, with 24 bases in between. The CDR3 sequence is CASSGTTDTLVGYEQYV. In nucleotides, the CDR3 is TGTGCCAGCAGTGGGACGACAGACACCCTAGTAGGGTACGAGCAGTACGTC.

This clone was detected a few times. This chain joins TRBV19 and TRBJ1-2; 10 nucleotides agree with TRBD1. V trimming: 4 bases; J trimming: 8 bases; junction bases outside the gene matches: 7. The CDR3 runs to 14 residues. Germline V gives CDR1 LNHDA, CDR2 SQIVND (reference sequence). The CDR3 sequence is CASSTGQGQDGYTF. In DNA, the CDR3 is TGTGCCAGTAGTACGGGACAGGGGCAGGACGGCTACACCTTC.

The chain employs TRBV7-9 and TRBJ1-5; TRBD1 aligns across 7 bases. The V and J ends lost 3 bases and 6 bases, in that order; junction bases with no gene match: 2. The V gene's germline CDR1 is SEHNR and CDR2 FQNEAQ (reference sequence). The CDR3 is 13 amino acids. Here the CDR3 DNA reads TGTGCCAGCAGCTTCGGGACAGCTCAGCCCCAGCATTTT. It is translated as CASSFGTAQPQHF.

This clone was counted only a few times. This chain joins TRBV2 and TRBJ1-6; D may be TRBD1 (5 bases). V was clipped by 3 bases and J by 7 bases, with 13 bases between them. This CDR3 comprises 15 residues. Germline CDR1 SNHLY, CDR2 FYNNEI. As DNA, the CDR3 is TGTGCCAGCAGTGAGAGGGCAGGGTACAATTCACCCCTCCACTTT. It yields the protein CASSERAGYNSPLHF.

CDR3 in DNA: TGTGCCAGCAGTTTCCGGGACAGGGGCCTGATGGGCTATGGCTACACCTTC. As protein: CASSFRDRGLMGYGYTF. The J gene is TRBJ1-2, the V gene TRBV28; 10 nucleotides agree with TRBD1. The CDR3 covers 17 residues. J lost 4 bases, V lost 3 bases, and 11 bases had no gene match. Germline CDR1 reads MDHEN; CDR2 reads SYDVKM.

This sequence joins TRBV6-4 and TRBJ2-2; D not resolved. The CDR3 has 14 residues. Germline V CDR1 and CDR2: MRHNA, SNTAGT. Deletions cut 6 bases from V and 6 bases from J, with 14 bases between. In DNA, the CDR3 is TGTGCCAGCAGCCCTGAGCCTCATTCCGGGGAGCTGTTTTTT. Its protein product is CASSPEPHSGELFF.

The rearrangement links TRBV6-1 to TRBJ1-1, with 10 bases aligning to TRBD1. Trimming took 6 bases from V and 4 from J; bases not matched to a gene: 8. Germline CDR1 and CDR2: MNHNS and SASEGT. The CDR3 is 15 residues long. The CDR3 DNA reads TGTGCCAGCAGACCCGAATGGGACAGGGGCACTGAAGCTTTCTTT. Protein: CASRPEWDRGTEAFF.

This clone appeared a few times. CDR3 amino acids: CASSTSRGGDTEAFF. As DNA, the CDR3 is TGTGCCAGCAGTACAAGCAGGGGAGGGGACACTGAAGCTTTCTTT. V is TRBV2 and J is TRBJ1-1, with D possibly being TRBD1 (6 bases). V dropped 5 bases and J dropped 3 bases, with 16 bases sitting between them. The CDR3 has 15 amino acids. Germline V CDR1 and CDR2: SNHLY, FYNNEI. Together with reference TRBV2 and TRBJ1-1, the CDR3 gives the full variable domain: EPEVTQTPSHQVTQMGQEVILRCVPISNHLYFYWYRQILGQKVEFLVSFYNNEISEKSEIFDDQFSVERPDGSNFTLKIRSTKLEDSAMYFCASSTSRGGDTEAFFGQGTRLTVV.